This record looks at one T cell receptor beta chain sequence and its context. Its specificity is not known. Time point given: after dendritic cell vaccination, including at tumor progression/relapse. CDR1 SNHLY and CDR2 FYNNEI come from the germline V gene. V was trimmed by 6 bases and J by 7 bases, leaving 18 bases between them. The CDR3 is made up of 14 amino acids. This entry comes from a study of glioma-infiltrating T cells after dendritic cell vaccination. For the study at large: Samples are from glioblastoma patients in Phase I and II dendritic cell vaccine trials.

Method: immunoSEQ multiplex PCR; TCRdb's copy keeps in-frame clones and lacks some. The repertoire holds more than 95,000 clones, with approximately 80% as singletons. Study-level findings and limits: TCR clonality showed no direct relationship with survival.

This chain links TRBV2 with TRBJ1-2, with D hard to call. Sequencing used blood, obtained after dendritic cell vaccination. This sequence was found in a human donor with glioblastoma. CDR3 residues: CASSLQENEGGYTF. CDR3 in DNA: TGTGCCAGCAGCCTTCAGGAAAATGAGGGTGGCTACACCTTC. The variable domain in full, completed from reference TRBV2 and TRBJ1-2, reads EPEVTQTPSHQVTQMGQEVILRCVPISNHLYFYWYRQILGQKVEFLVSFYNNEISEKSEIFDDQFSVERPDGSNFTLKIRSTKLEDSAMYFCASSLQENEGGYTFGSGTRLTVV.